Below are 7 T cell receptor beta chains sequenced from a single sample in a study of identical twins. TCRdb processed the 5' RACE reads anew with MiXCR; each CDR3 protein has one entry. The table lists 1.5 million to 2 million distinct CDR3 sequences, less than 35% of them singletons, with less than 0.35% in the top ten. Sequenced: cord blood. These receptors all stem from a newborn girl in good health.

This clonotype showed up just a few times. This chain connects TRBV27 to TRBJ2-6; D is unresolved. The germline V gene has CDR1 MNHEY and CDR2 SMNVEV (reference sequence). Trimming pared 1 base from V and 4 bases from J, leaving 5 bases between. The CDR3 spans 14 residues. This CDR3 reads CASSLFPGANVLTF. CDR3 in DNA: TGTGCCAGCAGTTTATTTCCCGGGGCCAACGTCCTGACTTTC.

This sequence joins TRBV14 and TRBJ2-1; TRBD2 aligns across 8 bases. J gave up 3 bases and V 2 bases, and 9 bases lay outside the gene matches. Germline V lookup: CDR1 SGHDN, CDR2 FVKESK. CDR3 length equals 17 residues. The CDR3 reads CASSQPRPGLGYNEQFF. CDR3 DNA: TGTGCCAGCAGCCAACCTCGCCCGGGACTAGGCTACAATGAGCAGTTCTTC.

The genes are TRBV2 and TRBJ2-3; D unclear. CDR3 length: 14 residues. Trimming left V 7 bases short and J 2 bases short, with 13 bases between. Germline V gives CDR1 SNHLY, CDR2 FYNNEI. The CDR3 DNA is TGTGCCAGCAAAAGCTCTTCGGTCACAGATACGCAGTATTTT. As protein: CASKSSSVTDTQYF. The variable domain in full, with the rest retrieved from reference TRBV2 and TRBJ2-3, is EPEVTQTPSHQVTQMGQEVILRCVPISNHLYFYWYRQILGQKVEFLVSFYNNEISEKSEIFDDQFSVERPDGSNFTLKIRSTKLEDSAMYFCASKSSSVTDTQYFGPGTRLTVL.

This chain joins TRBV20-1 and TRBJ1-1, with D possibly being TRBD1 (5 bases). Trimming pared 6 bases from V and 0 bases from J, leaving 17 bases between. Germline-derived CDR1 and CDR2 are DFQATT and SNEGSKA (reference sequence). The length of the CDR3 is 15 residues. The CDR3 DNA follows: TGCAGTGCCACAACCGGCGGGGCGATGAACACTGAAGCTTTCTTT. It codes for CSATTGGAMNTEAFF.

The genes are TRBV12-3 or TRBV12-4 and TRBJ2-1; D is perhaps TRBD1 or TRBD2 (5 bases each). The J call is doubtful: the DNA matches TRBJ2-7 better. The CDR3 is 13 amino acids. The CDR3 spells CASTSRGRFEQYF. The CDR3 bases are TGTGCCAGCACCTCGAGGGGTAGGTTTGAGCAGTACTTC.

This clonotype was detected a few times. The chain combines TRBV7-6 with TRBJ1-1; D is ambiguous. In germline, CDR1 is SGHVS, CDR2 FNYEAQ. Trimming took 5 bases from V and 0 from J, leaving 7 bases between them. CDR3 size: 13 residues. Here the CDR3 DNA reads TGTGCCAGCAGCGGGAGCCTGAACACTGAAGCTTTCTTT. Amino acid sequence: CASSGSLNTEAFF.

This clonotype appeared a few times. The V and J genes are TRBV7-9 and TRBJ2-3; 8 nucleotides line up with TRBD2. The germline V gene encodes CDR1 SEHNR and CDR2 FQNEAQ (reference sequence). This CDR3 has 17 amino acids. J was trimmed by 3 bases and V by 4 bases; bases with no gene match: 12. DNA of the CDR3: TGTGCCAGCAGCTCCTGGAGCCGTAGCGGGAAAACAGATACGCAGTATTTT. Encoded protein: CASSSWSRSGKTDTQYF.